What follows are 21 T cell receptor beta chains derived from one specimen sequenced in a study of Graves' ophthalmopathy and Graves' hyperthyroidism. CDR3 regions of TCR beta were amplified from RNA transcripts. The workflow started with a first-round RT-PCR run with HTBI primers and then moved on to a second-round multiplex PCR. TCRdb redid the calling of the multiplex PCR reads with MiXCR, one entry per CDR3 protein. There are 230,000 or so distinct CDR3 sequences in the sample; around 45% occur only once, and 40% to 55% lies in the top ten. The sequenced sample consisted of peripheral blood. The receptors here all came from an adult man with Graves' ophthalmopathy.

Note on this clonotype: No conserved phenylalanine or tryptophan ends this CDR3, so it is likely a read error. CDR3 nucleotide sequence: TGTGCCAGCAAGGACTCGGGAACTGAAGCTTTCCTT. Protein sequence: CASKDSGTEAFL. The rearrangement links TRBV10-1 to TRBJ1-1; D call uncertain. Germline loops: CDR1 WNHNN, CDR2 SYGVQD (reference sequence). The CDR3 covers 12 residues.

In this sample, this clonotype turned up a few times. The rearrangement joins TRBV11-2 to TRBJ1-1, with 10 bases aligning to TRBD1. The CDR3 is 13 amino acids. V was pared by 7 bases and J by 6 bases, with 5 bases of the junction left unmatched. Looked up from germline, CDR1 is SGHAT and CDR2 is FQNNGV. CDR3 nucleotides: TGTGCCAGCACCGAAGGGACAGGGGCTGAAGCTTTCTTT. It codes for CASTEGTGAEAFF.

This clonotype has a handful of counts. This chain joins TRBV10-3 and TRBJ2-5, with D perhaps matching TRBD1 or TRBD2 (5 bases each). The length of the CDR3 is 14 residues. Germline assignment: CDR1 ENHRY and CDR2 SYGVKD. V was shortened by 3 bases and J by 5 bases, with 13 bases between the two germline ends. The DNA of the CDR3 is TGTGCCATCAGTGACCCGGGGCGCGGGGAGACCCAGTACTTC. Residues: CAISDPGRGETQYF.

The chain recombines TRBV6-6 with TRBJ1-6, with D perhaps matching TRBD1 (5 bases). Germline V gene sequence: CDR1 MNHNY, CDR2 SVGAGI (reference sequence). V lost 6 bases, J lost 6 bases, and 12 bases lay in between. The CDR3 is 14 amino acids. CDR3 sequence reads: CASSPRQTNSPLHF. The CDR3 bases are TGTGCCAGCAGCCCCCGACAGACTAATTCACCCCTCCACTTT.

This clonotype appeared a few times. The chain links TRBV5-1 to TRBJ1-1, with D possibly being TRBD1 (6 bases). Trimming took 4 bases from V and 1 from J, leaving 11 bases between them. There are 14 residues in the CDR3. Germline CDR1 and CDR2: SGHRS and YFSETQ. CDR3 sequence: CASSSGQKNTEAFF. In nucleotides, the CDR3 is TGCGCCAGCAGCAGTGGACAGAAGAACACTGAAGCTTTCTTT. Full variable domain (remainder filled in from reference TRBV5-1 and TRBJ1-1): KAGVTQTPRYLIKTRGQQVTLSCSPISGHRSVSWYQQTPGQGLQFLFEYFSETQRNKGNFPGRFSGRQFSNSRSEMNVSTLELGDSALYLCASSSGQKNTEAFFGQGTRLTVV.

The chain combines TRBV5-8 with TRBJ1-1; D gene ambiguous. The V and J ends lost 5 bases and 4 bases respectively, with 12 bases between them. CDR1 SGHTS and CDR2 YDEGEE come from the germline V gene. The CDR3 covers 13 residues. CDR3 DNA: TGTGCCAGCAGTTCGCCGGGGAGCACTGAAGCTTTCTTT. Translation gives CASSSPGSTEAFF.

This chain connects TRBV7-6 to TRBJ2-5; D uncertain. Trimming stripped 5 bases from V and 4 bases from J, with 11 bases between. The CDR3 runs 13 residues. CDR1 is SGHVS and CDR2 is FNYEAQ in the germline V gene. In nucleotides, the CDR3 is TGTGCCAGCAGCCCGACTGATCGAGAGACCCAGTACTTC. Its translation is CASSPTDRETQYF.

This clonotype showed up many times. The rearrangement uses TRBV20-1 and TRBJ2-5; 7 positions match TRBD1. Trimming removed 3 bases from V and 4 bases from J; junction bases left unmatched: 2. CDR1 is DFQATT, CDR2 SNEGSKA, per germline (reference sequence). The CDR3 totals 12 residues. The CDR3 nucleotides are TGCAGTGCTAGTGGACAGGCAGAGACCCAGTACTTC. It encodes CSASGQAETQYF.

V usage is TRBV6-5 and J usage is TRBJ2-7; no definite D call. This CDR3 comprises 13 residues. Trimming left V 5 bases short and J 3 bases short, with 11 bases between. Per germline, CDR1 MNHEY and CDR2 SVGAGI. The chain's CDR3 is CASSETGVYEQYF. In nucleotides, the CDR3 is TGTGCCAGCAGTGAAACGGGTGTCTACGAGCAGTACTTC.

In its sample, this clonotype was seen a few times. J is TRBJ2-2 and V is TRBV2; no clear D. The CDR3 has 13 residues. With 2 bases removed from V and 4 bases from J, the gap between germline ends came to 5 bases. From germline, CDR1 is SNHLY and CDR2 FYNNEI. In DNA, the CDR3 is TGTGCCAGCAGTGAACAGGTCACCGGGGAGCTGTTTTTT. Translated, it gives CASSEQVTGELFF.

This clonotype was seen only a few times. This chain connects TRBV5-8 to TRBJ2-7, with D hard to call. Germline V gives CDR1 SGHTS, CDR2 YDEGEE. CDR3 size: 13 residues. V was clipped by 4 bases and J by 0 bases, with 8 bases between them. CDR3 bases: TGTGCCAGCAGCACCAGTAGCTCCTACGAGCAGTACTTC. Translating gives CASSTSSSYEQYF. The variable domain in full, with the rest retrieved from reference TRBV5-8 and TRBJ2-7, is EAGVTQSPTHLIKTRGQQATLRCSPISGHTSVYWYQQALGLGLQFLLWYDEGEERNRGNFPPRFSGRQFPNYSSELNVNALELEDSALYLCASSTSSSYEQYFGPGTRLTVT.

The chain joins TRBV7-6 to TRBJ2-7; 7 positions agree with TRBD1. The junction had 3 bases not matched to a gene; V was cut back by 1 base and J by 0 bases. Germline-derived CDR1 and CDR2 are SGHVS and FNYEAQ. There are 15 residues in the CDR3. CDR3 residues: CASSLVGTDSYEQYF. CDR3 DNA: TGTGCCAGCAGCTTAGTAGGGACAGACTCCTACGAGCAGTACTTC. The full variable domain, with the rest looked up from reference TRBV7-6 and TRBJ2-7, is GAGVSQSPRYKVTKRGQDVALRCDPISGHVSLYWYRQALGQGPEFLTYFNYEAQQDKSGLPNDRFSAERPEGSISTLTIQRTEQRDSAMYRCASSLVGTDSYEQYFGPGTRLTVT.

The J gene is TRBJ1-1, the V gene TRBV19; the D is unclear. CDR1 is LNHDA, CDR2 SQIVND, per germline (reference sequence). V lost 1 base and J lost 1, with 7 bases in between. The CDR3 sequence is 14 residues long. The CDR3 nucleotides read TGTGCCAGTAGTATAGGTGCAGGGAACACTGAAGCTTTCTTT. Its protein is CASSIGAGNTEAFF.

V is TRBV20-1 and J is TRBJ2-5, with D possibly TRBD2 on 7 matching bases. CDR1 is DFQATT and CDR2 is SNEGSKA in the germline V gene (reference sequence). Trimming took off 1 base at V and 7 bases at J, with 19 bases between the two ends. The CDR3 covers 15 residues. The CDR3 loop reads CSARGGGGLGRTQYF. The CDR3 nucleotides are TGCAGTGCTAGAGGGGGAGGGGGGCTGGGGAGGACCCAGTACTTC.

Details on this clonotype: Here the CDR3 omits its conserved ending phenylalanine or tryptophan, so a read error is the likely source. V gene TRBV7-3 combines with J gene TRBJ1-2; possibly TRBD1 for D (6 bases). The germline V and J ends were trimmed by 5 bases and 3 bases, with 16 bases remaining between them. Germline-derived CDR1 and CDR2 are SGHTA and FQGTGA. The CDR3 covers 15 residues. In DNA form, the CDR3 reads TGTGCCAGCAGCGAAGGGGGGGGCTTGGACTATGGCTACACCTCC. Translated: CASSEGGGLDYGYTS.

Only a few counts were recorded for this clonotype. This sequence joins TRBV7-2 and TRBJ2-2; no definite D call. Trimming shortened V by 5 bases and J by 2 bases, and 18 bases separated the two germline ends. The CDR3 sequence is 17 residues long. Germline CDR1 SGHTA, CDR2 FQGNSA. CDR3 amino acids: CASSPTRRTDNTGELFF. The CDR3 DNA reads TGTGCCAGCAGCCCAACTCGACGAACAGATAACACCGGGGAGCTGTTTTTT.

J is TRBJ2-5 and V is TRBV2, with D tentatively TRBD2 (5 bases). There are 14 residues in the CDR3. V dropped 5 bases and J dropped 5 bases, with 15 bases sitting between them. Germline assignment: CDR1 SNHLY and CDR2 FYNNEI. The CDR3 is CASSLAPSAETQYF. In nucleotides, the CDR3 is TGTGCCAGCAGTTTAGCGCCGTCAGCTGAGACCCAGTACTTC.

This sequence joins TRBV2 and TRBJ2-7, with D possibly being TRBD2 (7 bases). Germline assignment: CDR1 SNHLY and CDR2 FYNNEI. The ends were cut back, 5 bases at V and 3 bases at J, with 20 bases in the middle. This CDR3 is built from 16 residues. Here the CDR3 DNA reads TGTGCCAGCAGTTTCAAGACGGGAGGACAGATCTACGAGCAGTACTTC. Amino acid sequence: CASSFKTGGQIYEQYF.

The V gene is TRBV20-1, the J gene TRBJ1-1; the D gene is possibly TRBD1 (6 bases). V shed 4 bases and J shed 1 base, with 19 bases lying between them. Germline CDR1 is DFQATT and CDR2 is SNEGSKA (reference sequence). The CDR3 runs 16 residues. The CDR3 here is CSATKRGAGANTEAFF. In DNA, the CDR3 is TGCAGTGCTACCAAAAGGGGGGCAGGAGCGAACACTGAAGCTTTCTTT.

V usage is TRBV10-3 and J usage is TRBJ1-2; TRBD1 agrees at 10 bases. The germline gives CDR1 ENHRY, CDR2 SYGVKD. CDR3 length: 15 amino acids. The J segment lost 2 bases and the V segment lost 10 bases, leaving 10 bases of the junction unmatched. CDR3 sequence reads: CASRKGQGQNYGYTF. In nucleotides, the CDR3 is TGTGCCAGCAGGAAGGGACAGGGGCAGAACTATGGCTACACCTTC.

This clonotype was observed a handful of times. This CDR3 is CASSIDRGQGQPQHF. CDR3 in DNA: TGTGCCAGTAGTATAGACAGGGGGCAGGGTCAGCCCCAGCATTTT. The V gene is TRBV19, the J gene TRBJ1-5; 8 bases agree with TRBD1. CDR3 length: 15 amino acids. CDR1 and CDR2 (germline): LNHDA, SQIVND (reference sequence). J gave up 6 bases and V 0 bases, and 4 bases lay outside the gene matches.